These 30 T cell receptor beta chains came from one sample sequenced in a study of blood T cell repertoires in COVID-19. Sequenced by immunoSEQ multiplex PCR; TCRdb stores in-frame clones only, minus some. The sample lists roughly 250,000 clones, approximately 79% seen once, with about 4% in the top ten. Material for sequencing was peripheral blood. The receptors were sampled from a woman aged 40-49 years with active or convalescent COVID-19.

The chain is built from TRBV13 and TRBJ2-3; 16 positions match TRBD2. Germline values: CDR1 PRHDT, CDR2 FYEKMQ (reference sequence). Trimming removed 5 bases from V and 3 bases from J; junction bases left unmatched: 5. The CDR3 has 17 residues. CDR3 loop: CASSPGLAGGQTDTQYF. The CDR3 DNA reads as TGTGCCAGCAGCCCGGGACTAGCGGGGGGGCAGACAGATACGCAGTATTTT.

This clone was recorded once. V is TRBV2 and J is TRBJ2-3; D unresolved. The CDR3 is 12 residues long. CDR1 is SNHLY and CDR2 is FYNNEI in the germline V gene. Trimming stripped 6 bases from V and 4 bases from J, with 8 bases between. CDR3: CASRSYSDTQYF. In DNA form, the CDR3 reads TGTGCCAGCAGAAGCTATTCAGATACGCAGTATTTT.

V usage is TRBV4-1 and J usage is TRBJ2-1; 7 positions agree with TRBD2. The germline CDR1 and CDR2 sequences are MGHRA and YSYEKL. V dropped 1 base and J dropped 9; count of bases not matched to a gene: 6. The CDR3 contains 14 residues. CDR3 region: CASSQGWGGVEQFF. DNA of the CDR3: TGCGCCAGCAGCCAAGGCTGGGGGGGGGTTGAGCAGTTCTTC.

This chain joins TRBV6-5 and TRBJ2-7, with D perhaps matching TRBD1 (5 bases). V was shortened by 0 bases and J by 1 base, with 7 bases between the two germline ends. The CDR3 has 14 residues. Germline V gene lookup returns CDR1 MNHEY and CDR2 SVGAGI. The CDR3 DNA reads as TGTGCCAGCAGTTACTCTGCAGGGTCCTACGAGCAGTACTTC. Encoded protein: CASSYSAGSYEQYF.

The genes are TRBV5-1 and TRBJ1-2; 8 nucleotides align to TRBD1. CDR1 SGHRS and CDR2 YFSETQ come from the germline V gene. The CDR3 length is 13 residues. Unmatched junction bases numbered 7, after V lost 4 bases and J lost 8 bases. This CDR3 is CASSTTGEIGYTF. CDR3 DNA: TGCGCCAGCAGCACGACAGGGGAGATCGGCTACACCTTC.

The chain joins TRBV4-2 to TRBJ2-2; 9 nucleotides agree with TRBD2. Germline CDR1 reads LGHNA; CDR2 reads YNFKEQ. This CDR3 is built from 16 residues. J lost 6 bases, V lost 1 base, and 6 bases had no gene match. DNA of the CDR3: TGTGCCAGCAGCCAAGTTCTTAGCGGGGGTCCCGGGGAGCTGTTTTTT. Encoded protein: CASSQVLSGGPGELFF.

This rearrangement joins TRBV11-2 to TRBJ2-1; 8 positions match TRBD1. Germline V gene sequence: CDR1 SGHAT, CDR2 FQNNGV. This CDR3 comprises 16 residues. The ends lost 3 bases at V and 3 bases at J; junction bases unmatched: 7. CDR3 loop: CASSFRRGQGYNEQFF. CDR3 nucleotides: TGTGCCAGCAGCTTCAGGAGAGGACAGGGCTACAATGAGCAGTTCTTC.

In its sample, this clone was seen a few times. The V call is TRBV28, the J call TRBJ1-6; 9 nucleotides match TRBD1. CDR1 is MDHEN, CDR2 SYDVKM, per germline. This CDR3 spans 15 amino acids. The V and J ends lost 4 bases and 7 bases, in that order; junction bases with no gene match: 5. This CDR3 is CASSYTGTGNSPLHF. The CDR3 region has the DNA TGTGCCAGCAGTTATACCGGGACAGGGAATTCACCCCTCCACTTT.

The table lists this clone with a few counts. This chain links TRBV5-1 with TRBJ2-7; maybe TRBD1 (5 bases). CDR3 size: 13 residues. Trimming took off 2 bases at V and 4 bases at J, with 10 bases between the two ends. Germline V gene data show CDR1 as SGHRS and CDR2 as YFSETQ. The CDR3 is CASSFQGMYEQYF. CDR3 nucleotides: TGCGCCAGCAGCTTCCAGGGTATGTACGAGCAGTACTTC.

This clone was seen a single time. J is TRBJ1-3 and V is TRBV5-1; D gene unclear. This CDR3 contains 12 residues. Trimming stripped 1 base from V and 4 bases from J, with 3 bases between. The germline V gene has CDR1 SGHRS and CDR2 YFSETQ. For the CDR3, the DNA is TGCGCCAGCAGCTTGAGCGGAAACACCATATATTTT. This encodes CASSLSGNTIYF. Variable domain in full (rest from reference TRBV5-1 and TRBJ1-3): KAGVTQTPRYLIKTRGQQVTLSCSPISGHRSVSWYQQTPGQGLQFLFEYFSETQRNKGNFPGRFSGRQFSNSRSEMNVSTLELGDSALYLCASSLSGNTIYFGEGSWLTVV.

The J gene is TRBJ1-2, the V gene TRBV5-6, with 11 positions matching TRBD1. V shed 0 bases, J shed 5 bases, and the junction held 3 bases outside the gene matches. The V gene's germline CDR1 is SGHDT and CDR2 YYEEEE. The length of the CDR3 is 15 residues. The chain's CDR3 is CASSLVDRGRYGYTF. The CDR3 nucleotides are TGTGCCAGCAGCTTGGTGGACAGGGGGCGTTATGGCTACACCTTC.

The chain has TRBV5-4 and TRBJ2-1; D is possibly TRBD1 (6 bases). The germline V gene has CDR1 SGHNT and CDR2 YYREEE (reference sequence). The CDR3 length is 14 residues. The ends were cut back, 5 bases at V and 0 bases at J, with 9 bases in the middle. This chain's CDR3 is CASSRGSSYNEQFF. As DNA, the CDR3 is TGTGCCAGCAGTAGGGGGAGCTCCTACAATGAGCAGTTCTTC.

This rearrangement joins TRBV14 to TRBJ1-2; a possible D gene is TRBD1 (6 bases). Per the germline V gene, CDR1 is SGHDN and CDR2 is FVKESK. Between the trimmed V and J ends, which lost 4 bases and 8 bases, there was a span of 14 bases. The CDR3 contains 13 residues. CDR3 sequence: CASSRGQYSGYTF. The CDR3 DNA is TGTGCCAGCAGCCGCGGACAGTATAGCGGCTACACCTTC.

This clone was observed once. The gene calls are TRBV5-4 and TRBJ2-5, with 7 nucleotides matching TRBD1. This CDR3 spans 15 amino acids. Losses at the gene ends were 2 bases for V and 5 bases for J; bases not matched to a gene: 9. The germline V gene has CDR1 SGHNT and CDR2 YYREEE (reference sequence). The CDR3 DNA reads as TGTGCCAGCAGCTTACCCGGGCAGGGGGATGAGACCCAGTACTTC. It is translated as CASSLPGQGDETQYF.

This chain uses TRBV19 with TRBJ1-6; D unresolved. Per germline, CDR1 LNHDA and CDR2 SQIVND (reference sequence). V lost 3 bases, J lost 9 bases, and 12 bases lay in between. The CDR3 runs to 14 residues. This CDR3 reads CASSIVPPISPLHF. DNA for the CDR3: TGTGCCAGTAGTATTGTTCCCCCCATTTCACCCCTCCACTTT.

J is TRBJ2-5 and V is TRBV2; tentative D call: TRBD2 (7 bases). CDR3 length equals 11 residues. V was trimmed by 11 bases and J by 4 bases, leaving 11 bases between them. Germline assignment: CDR1 SNHLY and CDR2 FYNNEI. The CDR3 is CASRGGETQYF. CDR3 nucleotide sequence: TGTGCCTCTAGGGGGGGAGAGACCCAGTACTTC.

The rearrangement uses TRBV4-1 and TRBJ2-3; 9 bases agree with TRBD2. Germline values: CDR1 MGHRA, CDR2 YSYEKL. The CDR3 has 16 amino acids. J was trimmed by 1 base and V by 1 base; bases with no gene match: 3. The CDR3 is CASSQGAGGRTDTQYF. For the CDR3, the DNA is TGCGCCAGCAGCCAAGGAGCGGGGGGTCGCACAGATACGCAGTATTTT.

The table lists this clone with a few counts. The rearrangement links TRBV10-1 to TRBJ1-1, with 9 bases that match TRBD1. Germline trimming cut 8 bases from V and 7 bases from J; bases unmatched to any gene: 11. The germline gives CDR1 WNHNN, CDR2 SYGVQD (reference sequence). The CDR3 sequence is 14 residues long. CDR3 sequence: CASSPGQGIGEAFF. The CDR3 DNA follows: TGCGCCAGCTCGCCGGGACAGGGCATTGGTGAAGCTTTCTTT.

The chain is built from TRBV21-1 and TRBJ2-3; the table's D call TRBD2 went unverified against the DNA. TRBV21-1 is a pseudogene segment. This CDR3 has 16 residues. The CDR3 reads CASSPSGRSSTDTQYF. DNA for the CDR3: TGTGCCAGCAGCCCTAGCGGGAGATCTAGCACAGATACGCAGTATTTT.

This clone was seen once. The CDR3 DNA is TGTGCCACCATGGGGCCAGGGGACACCGGGGAGCTGTTTTTT. It is translated as CATMGPGDTGELFF. The rearrangement links TRBV24-1 to TRBJ2-2; D is possibly TRBD1 (6 bases). The ends were cut back, 8 bases at V and 3 bases at J, with 12 bases in the middle. This CDR3 is built from 14 residues. The germline CDR1 and CDR2 sequences are KGHDR and SFDVKD.

V is TRBV7-3 and J is TRBJ2-2; 9 nucleotides align to TRBD2. This CDR3 is 16 amino acids long. CDR1 is SGHTA, CDR2 FQGTGA, per germline. Germline trimming cut 5 bases from V and 5 bases from J; bases unmatched to any gene: 9. The CDR3 loop is CASSPRTSADTGELFF. The CDR3, as DNA: TGTGCCAGCAGCCCAAGGACTAGCGCAGATACCGGGGAGCTGTTTTTT. Full variable domain (missing parts from reference TRBV7-3 and TRBJ2-2): GAGVSQTPSNKVTEKGKYVELRCDPISGHTALYWYRQSLGQGPEFLIYFQGTGAADDSGLPNDRFFAVRPEGSVSTLKIQRTERGDSAVYLCASSPRTSADTGELFFGEGSRLTVL.

V is TRBV2 and J is TRBJ1-6; the D is unclear. The V end lost 5 bases, the J end lost 8 bases, and 10 bases lay between the germline ends. The CDR3 runs 13 residues. CDR1 and CDR2 from the germline V gene are SNHLY and FYNNEI. CDR3 residues: CASSSDWDSPLHF. Here the CDR3 DNA reads TGTGCCAGCAGTTCGGACTGGGATTCACCCCTCCACTTT.

The chain links TRBV2 to TRBJ1-4, with 10 bases that match TRBD1. The CDR3 sequence is 15 residues long. The trim removed 6 bases at V and 0 bases at J, leaving 1 base unmatched. Germline V lookup: CDR1 SNHLY, CDR2 FYNNEI. CDR3 DNA: TGTGCCAGCAGGGGACAGGGGTCAACTAATGAAAAACTGTTTTTT. Its translation is CASRGQGSTNEKLFF.

This chain links TRBV7-9 with TRBJ1-1; no firm D call. The ends were cut back, 5 bases at V and 3 bases at J, with 16 bases in the middle. The germline gives CDR1 SEHNR, CDR2 FQNEAQ (reference sequence). The CDR3 has 15 amino acids. The CDR3 DNA reads TGTGCCAGCAGCCTAACTCGGTCAACTGACACTGAAGCTTTCTTT. It encodes CASSLTRSTDTEAFF.

V and J are TRBV5-1 and TRBJ2-5; 8 bases are shared with TRBD2. V lost 4 bases and J lost 5; bases outside the gene matches: 7. Germline loops: CDR1 SGHRS, CDR2 YFSETQ. CDR3 length: 14 residues. Here the CDR3 reads CASSHGGAQETQYF. DNA for the CDR3: TGCGCCAGCAGCCACGGGGGGGCCCAGGAGACCCAGTACTTC.

This clone was counted once. The chain is built from TRBV10-3 and TRBJ1-2; D perhaps matches TRBD1 (5 bases). V was pared by 5 bases and J by 4 bases, with 11 bases between. Germline loops: CDR1 ENHRY, CDR2 SYGVKD. The CDR3 is 13 amino acids. CDR3 coding DNA: TGTGCCATCAGTCCAGGGACTGGCTATGGCTACACCTTC. Protein sequence: CAISPGTGYGYTF.

The CDR3 bases are TGTGCCAGCAGTTACTCGGGACAGGTGAACACTGAAGCTTTCTTT. This encodes CASSYSGQVNTEAFF. The rearrangement links TRBV6-6 to TRBJ1-1, with 8 bases fitting TRBD1. Unmatched junction bases numbered 0, after V lost 0 bases and J lost 0 bases. Germline CDR1 and CDR2: MNHNY and SVGAGI (reference sequence). The CDR3 spans 15 residues.

This clone was recorded only once. The chain couples TRBV30 to TRBJ2-7; 13 nucleotides align to TRBD2. The CDR3 consists of 18 residues. V was pared by 2 bases and J by 0 bases, with 10 bases of the junction left unmatched. Germline V lookup: CDR1 GTSNPN, CDR2 SVGIG (reference sequence). CDR3 DNA: TGTGCCTGGAGTCCTACGGGACTAGCGGGGAGAAGCTCCTACGAGCAGTACGTC. Amino acid sequence: CAWSPTGLAGRSSYEQYV.

The rearrangement uses TRBV6-1 and TRBJ2-7, with D maybe TRBD1 (6 bases). Germline loops: CDR1 MNHNS, CDR2 SASEGT. V was trimmed by 1 base and J by 4 bases, leaving 17 bases between them. This CDR3 is built from 16 residues. CDR3 region: CASSEGVAGVGYEQYV. The DNA for the CDR3 is TGTGCCAGCAGTGAAGGGGTGGCAGGGGTGGGATACGAGCAGTACGTC.

This clone was detected ten times or more. The identical CDR3 is also encoded by other nucleotide sequences in the sample. J is TRBJ2-2 and V is TRBV28, with 11 nucleotides matching TRBD2. Per germline, CDR1 MDHEN and CDR2 SYDVKM. The CDR3 has 19 residues. Trimming took 2 bases from V and 1 from J; bases not matched to a gene: 9. CDR3 amino acids: CASSLVVAGGYQNTGELFF. CDR3 DNA sequence: TGTGCCAGCAGTTTAGTAGTAGCGGGGGGGTACCAGAACACCGGGGAGCTGTTTTTT.